The 21 T cell receptor beta chains in this list originate from one sample, sequenced in a study of cytomegalovirus exposure and HLA in healthy donors. PCR was performed using 60 Vbeta and 13 Jbeta primers. The protocol was immunoSEQ multiplex PCR, while the TCRdb copy is restricted to in-frame clones and leaves out a portion. There are 250,000 to 350,000 clones in the sample; 86% occur only once, and almost 4% lies in the top ten. Sequencing used PBMCs. These receptors were taken from a man in his forties in good health and CMV-seropositive.

The gene calls are TRBV5-1 and TRBJ2-7, with 8 bases lining up with TRBD2. Looked up from germline, CDR1 is SGHRS and CDR2 is YFSETQ. J gave up 2 bases and V 6 bases, and 4 bases lay outside the gene matches. The CDR3 spans 13 residues. The CDR3 bases are TGCGCCAGCAACCCGGGGGGGACCTACGAGCAGTACTTC. Its protein is CASNPGGTYEQYF.

This chain joins TRBV6-1 and TRBJ1-1; no reliable D call. Germline CDR1 reads MNHNS; CDR2 reads SASEGT. There are 12 residues in the CDR3. The ends were cut back, 6 bases at V and 3 bases at J, with 8 bases in the middle. The CDR3 spells CASSELDTEAFF. CDR3 bases: TGTGCCAGCAGCGAGCTCGACACTGAAGCTTTCTTT.

This clone appeared once. V usage is TRBV29-1 and J usage is TRBJ2-3; TRBD2 might be the D (5 bases). The CDR3 totals 15 residues. CDR1 is SQVTM and CDR2 is ANQGSEA in the germline V gene. The ends were cut back, 6 bases at V and 0 bases at J, with 16 bases in the middle. Here the CDR3 reads CSVLGVRSSTDTQYF. The CDR3 DNA follows: TGCAGCGTCCTGGGAGTTAGAAGTAGCACAGATACGCAGTATTTT.

With regard to this clone: The identical CDR3 is also encoded by other nucleotide sequences in the sample. The chain combines TRBV9 with TRBJ2-7; no clear D. V lost 0 bases to trimming and J lost 0 bases, with 7 bases between them. This CDR3 has 14 amino acids. Germline V gene sequence: CDR1 SGDLS, CDR2 YYNGEE. CDR3 nucleotide sequence: TGTGCCAGCAGCGTAGGCGCCACCTCCTACGAGCAGTACTTC. Its translation: CASSVGATSYEQYF.

CDR3 coding DNA: TGTGCCAGCAGTTTCTACCCCCCGCCTTGGGAGCAGTACTTC. Amino acids: CASSFYPPPWEQYF. This sequence joins TRBV27 and TRBJ2-5; maybe TRBD2 (5 bases). The germline gives CDR1 MNHEY, CDR2 SMNVEV (reference sequence). Trimming cost V 3 bases and J 11 bases, with 19 bases left between them. The CDR3 runs 14 residues.

This sequence joins TRBV5-4 and TRBJ2-4; 8 bases match TRBD2. V trimming: 5 bases; J trimming: 6 bases; junction bases outside the gene matches: 10. Germline V gene data show CDR1 as SGHNT and CDR2 as YYREEE (reference sequence). The CDR3 is 15 amino acids. CDR3 nucleotide sequence: TGTGCCAGCAGTCGAGATGGGACTAGGGGAAACATTCAGTACTTC. It specifies CASSRDGTRGNIQYF. Full variable domain (outside the CDR3, taken from reference TRBV5-4 and TRBJ2-4): ETGVTQSPTHLIKTRGQQVTLRCSSQSGHNTVSWYQQALGQGPQFIFQYYREEENGRGNFPPRFSGLQFPNYSSELNVNALELDDSALYLCASSRDGTRGNIQYFGAGTRLSVL.

This sequence joins TRBV11-1 and TRBJ1-1; a possible D gene is TRBD1 (5 bases). The V and J ends lost 4 bases and 1 base respectively, with 10 bases between them. This CDR3 has 14 residues. Germline V lookup: CDR1 SGHAT, CDR2 FQDESV (reference sequence). The CDR3 sequence is CASSSFTGNTEAFF. For the CDR3, the DNA is TGTGCCAGCAGCTCGTTTACAGGGAACACTGAAGCTTTCTTT.

This sequence joins TRBV14 and TRBJ1-1; maybe TRBD1 (5 bases). The CDR3 covers 13 residues. V lost 5 bases, J lost 4 bases, and 11 bases lay in between. Germline CDR1 is SGHDN and CDR2 is FVKESK. The DNA of the CDR3 is TGTGCCAGCAGCTTGACAGTAATCACTGAAGCTTTCTTT. It encodes CASSLTVITEAFF.

CDR3 region: CASSFLGPDRGHGYTF. The CDR3 DNA reads TGTGCCAGCAGCTTTTTGGGCCCGGACAGGGGACATGGCTACACCTTC. The rearrangement joins TRBV7-9 to TRBJ1-2; TRBD1 aligns across 9 bases. This CDR3 contains 16 residues. Germline V gene lookup returns CDR1 SEHNR and CDR2 FQNEAQ (reference sequence). With 3 bases clipped from V and 6 bases from J, the junction kept 11 bases outside the gene matches.

This chain uses TRBV11-3 with TRBJ2-2, with no clear D. The V gene lost 6 bases and the J gene lost 4 bases, with 12 bases spanning the gap. The CDR3 is 14 residues long. Germline assignment: CDR1 SGHNT and CDR2 YENEEA. This CDR3 is CASRETALTGELFF. The CDR3 nucleotides are TGTGCCAGCAGGGAAACAGCTCTCACCGGGGAGCTGTTTTTT. Together with reference TRBV11-3 and TRBJ2-2, the CDR3 gives the full variable domain: EAGVVQSPRYKIIEKKQPVAFWCNPISGHNTLYWYLQNLGQGPELLIRYENEEAVDDSQLPKDRFSAERLKGVDSTLKIQPAELGDSAVYLCASRETALTGELFFGEGSRLTVL.

This rearrangement joins TRBV5-1 to TRBJ1-2; D perhaps matches TRBD1 (5 bases). Germline assignment: CDR1 SGHRS and CDR2 YFSETQ. This CDR3 has 12 amino acids. Trimming shortened V by 4 bases and J by 7 bases, and 11 bases separated the two germline ends. The CDR3 protein is CASSPRDGGYTF. In nucleotides, the CDR3 is TGCGCCAGCAGCCCCAGGGATGGTGGCTACACCTTC.

The rearrangement uses TRBV7-6 and TRBJ2-7, with 10 bases aligning to TRBD1. The germline V gene has CDR1 SGHVS and CDR2 FNYEAQ. The junction had 9 bases not matched to a gene; V was cut back by 1 base and J by 0 bases. The CDR3 spans 18 residues. The CDR3 DNA reads as TGTGCCAGCAGCTTAGTTGGGACAGGGGTCAGTCCCTCCTACGAGCAGTACTTC. Protein product: CASSLVGTGVSPSYEQYF.

The V gene is TRBV27, the J gene TRBJ1-5; D is perhaps TRBD1 (6 bases). The length of the CDR3 is 15 residues. Trimming pared 6 bases from V and 6 bases from J, leaving 18 bases between. Germline lookup yields CDR1 MNHEY and CDR2 SMNVEV (reference sequence). In DNA form, the CDR3 reads TGTGCCAGCAGCTTCCGGGGGGCATCCGGTCAGCCCCAGCATTTT. Translating it yields CASSFRGASGQPQHF.

This clone has a handful of counts. The chain links TRBV4-1 to TRBJ1-2; TRBD1 aligns across 9 bases. There are 14 residues in the CDR3. The junction had 4 bases not matched to a gene; V was cut back by 2 bases and J by 6 bases. CDR1 is MGHRA, CDR2 YSYEKL, per germline. CDR3: CASSQPGTGNGYTF. CDR3 DNA: TGCGCCAGCAGCCAACCCGGGACAGGGAATGGCTACACCTTC.

This clone was seen only a few times. This chain uses TRBV15 with TRBJ1-1, with D possibly being TRBD1 (5 bases). This CDR3 contains 15 residues. Deletions cut 1 base from V and 1 base from J, with 10 bases between. Germline V gene sequence: CDR1 LNHNV, CDR2 YYDKDF (reference sequence). CDR3: CATSRGQGGNTEAFF. CDR3 DNA: TGTGCCACCAGCAGAGGTCAGGGAGGGAACACTGAAGCTTTCTTT.

The V and J genes are TRBV18 and TRBJ1-1; D is possibly TRBD1 (6 bases). V was clipped by 4 bases and J by 0 bases, with 12 bases between them. Germline loops: CDR1 KGHSH, CDR2 LQKENI. CDR3 length: 15 amino acids. As DNA, the CDR3 is TGTGCCAGCTCACTCGCGACAGGTATGAACACTGAAGCTTTCTTT. As protein: CASSLATGMNTEAFF. The variable domain in full, completed from reference TRBV18 and TRBJ1-1, reads NAGVMQNPRHLVRRRGQEARLRCSPMKGHSHVYWYRQLPEEGLKFMVYLQKENIIDESGMPKERFSAEFPKEGPSILRIQQVVRGDSAAYFCASSLATGMNTEAFFGQGTRLTVV.

This clone was picked up a small number of times. In the same sample, other DNA sequences code for this CDR3. This chain connects TRBV2 to TRBJ1-6; D perhaps matches TRBD1 (6 bases). CDR1 is SNHLY and CDR2 is FYNNEI in the germline V gene. This CDR3 spans 11 amino acids. V was shortened by 6 bases and J by 10 bases, with 7 bases between the two germline ends. CDR3 coding DNA: TGTGCCAGCAGGACAGGCTCACCCCTCCACTTT. Residues: CASRTGSPLHF.

The chain employs TRBV11-3 and TRBJ2-1; TRBD1 matches 7 bases. Germline-derived CDR1 and CDR2 are SGHNT and YENEEA. The CDR3 covers 15 residues. V was pared by 4 bases and J by 8 bases, with 11 bases of the junction left unmatched. The CDR3 DNA reads TGTGCCAGCAGCTCCAAGGGGGCCCCTAGCCATGAGCAGTTCTTC. This translates into CASSSKGAPSHEQFF.

The rearrangement links TRBV27 to TRBJ1-5; D is perhaps TRBD1 (5 bases). The germline CDR1 and CDR2 sequences are MNHEY and SMNVEV (reference sequence). This CDR3 is 17 amino acids long. Trimming stripped 5 bases from V and 5 bases from J, with 22 bases between. The CDR3 DNA is TGTGCCAGCAGTCCAGGACGGTCCCGACAGCCTGATCAGCCCCAGCATTTT. Its translation is CASSPGRSRQPDQPQHF.

The chain couples TRBV2 to TRBJ2-7; 8 bases map to TRBD1. CDR3 length: 13 residues. V lost 6 bases to trimming and J lost 4 bases; unmatched junction nucleotides: 5. The germline CDR1 and CDR2 sequences are SNHLY and FYNNEI. CDR3 region: CASRATGVYEQYF. The DNA for the CDR3 is TGTGCCAGCAGGGCGACAGGGGTGTACGAGCAGTACTTC.

The rearrangement joins TRBV4-1 to TRBJ2-1; D uncertain. Germline values: CDR1 MGHRA, CDR2 YSYEKL. This CDR3 is 16 amino acids long. Trimming took 4 bases from V and 3 from J, leaving 16 bases between them. The CDR3 coding sequence is TGCGCCAGCAGCCCGGCCGAGCAACTAATCTACAATGAGCAGTTCTTC. Residues: CASSPAEQLIYNEQFF.